This T cell receptor beta chain is from a study of OX40 agonist ivuxolimab in advanced cancers. Background for the entire study: Ivuxolimab was an agonistic, fully human IgG2 monoclonal antibody directed against OX40 (CD134), a costimulatory receptor. Intravenous ivuxolimab was administered to patients every 2 weeks at six dose levels: 0.01, 0.1, 0.3, 1.5, 3 and 10 mg/kg. Of the approximately 54 dose-escalation patients, hepatocellular carcinoma was present in about 20, melanoma in approximately 15, renal cell carcinoma in 9 and head and neck cancer in 9. In the dose-escalation cohort, approximately 83% of patients were male, and the mean age was approximately 60 years with a range of about 20 to 90. Patients were allowed to have had prior anti-PD-1, anti-PD-L1 or anti-CTLA-4 therapy, and roughly two fifths of the dose-escalation patients had been treated with checkpoint inhibitors. Three dose-escalation patients achieved partial responses, one with hepatocellular carcinoma and two with cutaneous melanoma. Peripheral TCRbeta sequencing aimed to test whether ivuxolimab altered TCR sequence diversity and caused clonal T-cell expansion. The paper describes the monotherapy dose-escalation part (N ≈ 52 patients) of the phase I trial of ivuxolimab. General conclusions and limits of the study: Low levels of normalized T-cell clonal expansion were also seen in some patients who did not respond. After ivuxolimab, more expanded clones were found on average in CD8+ T cells than in CD4+ T cells. In partial responders in the 0.1-3.0 mg/kg groups, normalized peripheral clonal expansion was found to be among the lowest, especially among CD8+ T cells. Antigen specificity was not determined for the clonally expanded peripheral T cells. At doses of 0.1 to 3.0 mg/kg, clonal expansion of both CD4+ and CD8+ T cells in blood was seen between baseline and week 6.

The trial excluded patients who had a history of autoimmune disease or who were on systemic immunosuppression. In every dose cohort, peripheral blood was drawn for TCR sequencing at baseline, cycle 4 day 1, and cycle 7 day 1. The samples were taken from a phase I, first-in-human, multicenter, open-label dose-escalation trial of ivuxolimab. Adults with locally advanced or metastatic melanoma, renal cell, hepatocellular, or head and neck squamous cell carcinoma were enrolled in the trial. Before TCR sequencing, CD4+ and CD8+ T cells were separately sorted from peripheral blood. This clone showed up just once. It has no known antigen specificity. No base-level quality is on record; no much larger clone is a single base apart. Genomic DNA was extracted from sorted cells for sequencing of the TCRbeta CDR3 region. The immunoSEQ Assay was used for sequencing of TCRbeta CDR3 regions. Imported from immuneACCESS, the table was reduced by TCRdb to in-frame sequences with V and J called. These copies leave out some clones; in studies compared against another copy, an unresolved V gene accounts for under half, and the cause of the remainder is not known. The sample table lists some 51,000 clones, around 85% of them with a count of one. The ten most abundant clones make up about an eighth of the sample.

The germline V gene (reference sequence) gives CDR1 as SEHNR and CDR2 as FQNEAQ. From its cysteine to its phenylalanine, the CDR3 spans 14 amino acids. Only CDR3 DNA remains: 42 bases, in frame from the first base. Relative to germline, V is 1 base shorter and J is 0 bases shorter, with 6 bases between their ends. This chain is built from TRBV7-9 and TRBJ1-1; the D gene assignment is ambiguous. The receptor's source is an adult with an advanced solid tumor such as melanoma, head and neck, liver or kidney cancer. Specimen: CD4+ or CD8+ T cells sorted from blood, collected in a trial of the OX40 agonist ivuxolimab. CDR3 protein: CASSLVMVNTEAFF. The sequence in DNA is TGTGCCAGCAGCTTAGTTATGGTGAACACTGAAGCTTTCTTT.